The entry below describes one TCR beta chain. Its antigen is still unknown. The junction had 10 bases not matched to a gene; V was cut back by 3 bases and J by 5 bases. This CDR3 region has 16 residues. Constant-region reverse primers amplified full-length variable regions, followed by semi-nested Nested Universal Primer A PCR. Via MiXCR, TCRdb re-called the 5' RACE reads, giving one row per CDR3 protein. Seen here are 60,000 to 65,000 distinct CDR3 sequences, roughly 30% observed once, and the top ten hold 2% to 2.5%. Whole-study results and caveats: Greatest tumor Treg TCR overlap was with tumor naive CD4+ cells.

This clonotype originated in a female donor with breast cancer. J is TRBJ1-1 and V is TRBV12-3 or TRBV12-4; the match to TRBD1 covers 9 bases. Sequences were obtained from tumor-infiltrating naive CD4+ T cells sorted from the breast tumor. Subset: naive CD4+ T cells, CD4+CD45RA+CD25-. The CDR3 here is CASSFTGTGRRTEAFF. The CDR3 coding sequence is TGTGCCAGCAGTTTTACGGGGACAGGGCGGAGGACTGAAGCTTTCTTT.